The 27 T cell receptor beta chains in this list originate from one sample, sequenced in a study of shared clonotypes between healthy human individuals. This table comes from immunoSEQ multiplex PCR, and its TCRdb copy is limited to in-frame clones, with some not included. In the table there are 1.6 million or so clones, roughly 96% of which are singletons. Sequenced: naive CD4+ T cells sorted from blood. Indicated subset: CD45RA+ positively selected. These receptors were taken from a man younger than 45 in good health.

The CDR3 reads CASSITGGGSDTQYF. As DNA, the CDR3 is TGTGCCAGCAGCATCACAGGGGGCGGATCAGATACGCAGTATTTT. The chain joins TRBV7-6 to TRBJ2-3, with 9 bases that match TRBD1. CDR3 size: 15 residues. J gave up 4 bases and V 5 bases, and 7 bases lay outside the gene matches. CDR1 SGHVS and CDR2 FNYEAQ come from the germline V gene.

The chain links TRBV18 to TRBJ2-7, with a possible D match to TRBD2 (5 bases). The V gene's germline CDR1 is KGHSH and CDR2 LQKENI. V was trimmed by 2 bases and J by 0 bases, leaving 11 bases between them. The length of the CDR3 is 15 residues. CDR3 region: CASSPSGKSSYEQYF. The DNA of the CDR3 is TGTGCCAGCTCACCATCCGGGAAGAGCTCCTACGAGCAGTACTTC.

The genes are TRBV13 and TRBJ1-1; 10 bases line up with TRBD1. Per germline, CDR1 PRHDT and CDR2 FYEKMQ (reference sequence). V lost 5 bases to trimming and J lost 2 bases; unmatched junction nucleotides: 8. The CDR3 runs to 16 residues. In DNA, the CDR3 is TGTGCCAGCAGCCCCGGGACAGGGGTCGTAAACACTGAAGCTTTCTTT. It translates to CASSPGTGVVNTEAFF.

J is TRBJ1-5 and V is TRBV5-4, with D uncertain. CDR3 length: 14 amino acids. Trimming took off 0 bases at V and 1 base at J, with 5 bases between the two ends. CDR1 SGHNT and CDR2 YYREEE come from the germline V gene (reference sequence). The CDR3 DNA sequence: TGTGCCAGCAGCTTGGGGCCGAGCAATCAGCCCCAGCATTTT. It encodes CASSLGPSNQPQHF.

The J gene is TRBJ2-7, the V gene TRBV2; 7 bases are shared with TRBD2. This CDR3 spans 14 amino acids. Germline loops: CDR1 SNHLY, CDR2 FYNNEI. V was pared by 5 bases and J by 5 bases, with 9 bases of the junction left unmatched. DNA for the CDR3: TGTGCCAGCAGTAGACTAGCAGTCATCAACGAGCAGTACTTC. It codes for CASSRLAVINEQYF.

The chain has TRBV18 and TRBJ2-3; 7 nucleotides align to TRBD2. This CDR3 has 14 amino acids. The junction had 5 bases not matched to a gene; V was cut back by 8 bases and J by 0 bases. Per the germline V gene, CDR1 is KGHSH and CDR2 is LQKENI. CDR3 protein: CASRGSFSTDTQYF. As DNA, the CDR3 is TGTGCCAGCCGCGGGAGTTTTAGCACAGATACGCAGTATTTT.

V usage is TRBV19 and J usage is TRBJ1-5, with D uncertain. With 7 bases removed from V and 1 base from J, the gap between germline ends came to 14 bases. The germline V gene encodes CDR1 LNHDA and CDR2 SQIVND (reference sequence). This CDR3 is 15 amino acids long. The chain's CDR3 is CASTFSQLSNQPQHF. DNA of the CDR3: TGTGCCAGTACCTTCAGCCAACTGAGCAATCAGCCCCAGCATTTT.

This chain's CDR3 is CASSHRRTSGRDNEQFF. CDR3 nucleotide sequence: TGTGCCAGCTCACACAGAAGGACTAGCGGGAGAGACAATGAGCAGTTCTTC. J is TRBJ2-1 and V is TRBV18; TRBD2 aligns across 13 bases. The trim removed 4 bases at V and 5 bases at J, leaving 8 bases unmatched. Germline CDR1 KGHSH, CDR2 LQKENI. The CDR3 sequence is 17 residues long.

The chain uses TRBV28 and TRBJ1-5; D unresolved. The CDR3 consists of 12 residues. V shed 5 bases and J shed 7 bases, with 9 bases lying between them. Germline V gene sequence: CDR1 MDHEN, CDR2 SYDVKM. The CDR3 loop is CASSPSSQPQHF. Here the CDR3 DNA reads TGTGCCAGCAGTCCCTCCTCCCAGCCCCAGCATTTT.

This chain connects TRBV7-2 to TRBJ2-2, with a possible D match to TRBD1 (6 bases). V lost 6 bases and J lost 6, with 17 bases in between. The CDR3 spans 15 residues. In germline, CDR1 is SGHTA, CDR2 FQGNSA. This CDR3 reads CASREVQGRSGELFF. The CDR3, as DNA: TGTGCCAGCAGGGAAGTTCAGGGGCGCTCCGGGGAGCTGTTTTTT.

The chain joins TRBV6-1 to TRBJ1-5; D perhaps matches TRBD1 (5 bases). Per the germline V gene, CDR1 is MNHNS and CDR2 is SASEGT. V was shortened by 1 base and J by 7 bases, with 14 bases between the two germline ends. This CDR3 has 15 residues. The chain's CDR3 is CASSEEWQGRQPQHF. Here the CDR3 DNA reads TGTGCCAGCAGTGAAGAGTGGCAGGGCCGACAGCCCCAGCATTTT.

The V and J genes are TRBV18 and TRBJ1-5, with a tentative D call TRBD1 (5 bases). Per germline, CDR1 KGHSH and CDR2 LQKENI. Trimming shortened V by 3 bases and J by 6 bases, and 9 bases separated the two germline ends. The CDR3 is 13 residues long. The CDR3 DNA is TGTGCCAGCTCACCGGGGGAGGGTCAGCCCCAGCATTTT. This sequence encodes CASSPGEGQPQHF. Full variable domain (rest looked up from reference TRBV18 and TRBJ1-5): NAGVMQNPRHLVRRRGQEARLRCSPMKGHSHVYWYRQLPEEGLKFMVYLQKENIIDESGMPKERFSAEFPKEGPSILRIQQVVRGDSAAYFCASSPGEGQPQHFGDGTRLSIL.

The chain couples TRBV4-2 to TRBJ1-2; D unclear. The CDR3 runs to 14 residues. Germline-derived CDR1 and CDR2 are LGHNA and YNFKEQ. V lost 0 bases to trimming and J lost 4 bases, with 9 bases between them. Here the CDR3 reads CASSQDVARYGYTF. CDR3 nucleotides: TGTGCCAGCAGCCAAGATGTGGCACGCTATGGCTACACCTTC.

This CDR3 reads CASILGGDKNIQYF. The CDR3 bases are TGTGCCAGCATCCTTGGGGGTGACAAAAACATTCAGTACTTC. The chain is built from TRBV2 and TRBJ2-4; tentatively, D is TRBD1 or TRBD2 (5 bases each). This CDR3 spans 14 amino acids. V lost 7 bases, J lost 3 bases, and 13 bases lay in between. Germline V CDR1 and CDR2: SNHLY, FYNNEI.

The chain uses TRBV28 and TRBJ2-3; D is perhaps TRBD2 (6 bases). From germline, CDR1 is MDHEN and CDR2 SYDVKM. V dropped 5 bases and J dropped 3 bases, with 18 bases sitting between them. The CDR3 loop spans 16 amino acids. The CDR3 reads CASSDFGRGGTDTQYF. CDR3 bases: TGTGCCAGCAGTGATTTCGGGAGAGGTGGAACAGATACGCAGTATTTT.

This clone appeared a single time. This chain joins TRBV10-2 and TRBJ1-1; 8 bases align to TRBD1. From germline, CDR1 is WSHSY and CDR2 SAAADI. The CDR3 contains 16 residues. The ends lost 4 bases at V and 1 base at J; junction bases unmatched: 8. The DNA for the CDR3 is TGCGCCAGCAGTGGACAGGGGACCCTGGGGAACACTGAAGCTTTCTTT. It is translated as CASSGQGTLGNTEAFF.

In regard to this clone: The junction does not match germline at one end; this may be a read error. J is TRBJ2-1 and V is TRBV19; tentatively, D is TRBD1 (5 bases). The CDR3 is 9 residues long. CDR1 and CDR2 from the germline V gene are LNHDA and SQIVND (reference sequence). CDR3 loop: CRAYNEQFF. CDR3 DNA sequence: TGCAGGGCATACAATGAGCAGTTCTTC.

The chain is built from TRBV14 and TRBJ2-5; D uncertain. Germline loops: CDR1 SGHDN, CDR2 FVKESK. With 5 bases removed from V and 3 bases from J, the gap between germline ends came to 10 bases. CDR3 length: 13 residues. CDR3 amino acids: CASSSSGEETQYF. Here the CDR3 DNA reads TGTGCCAGCAGCTCCTCTGGCGAAGAGACCCAGTACTTC.

This clone showed up just once. This chain links TRBV18 with TRBJ1-1; no clear D gene. The CDR3 covers 13 residues. Deletions cut 1 base from V and 7 bases from J, with 10 bases between. Germline values: CDR1 KGHSH, CDR2 LQKENI. Here the CDR3 DNA reads TGTGCCAGCTCACCACTGACGGGAGATGAAGCTTTCTTT. Amino acid sequence: CASSPLTGDEAFF.

This clone showed up just once. J is TRBJ2-3 and V is TRBV6-5, with 11 bases matching TRBD2. Germline V CDR1 and CDR2: MNHEY, SVGAGI. Losses at the gene ends were 8 bases for V and 5 bases for J; bases not matched to a gene: 6. This CDR3 contains 14 residues. CDR3 sequence: CASSGTSGRDTQYF. CDR3 coding DNA: TGTGCCAGCTCCGGGACTAGCGGAAGAGATACGCAGTATTTT.

The chain employs TRBV27 and TRBJ2-6; the D gene is possibly TRBD2 (6 bases). The germline V gene encodes CDR1 MNHEY and CDR2 SMNVEV (reference sequence). The CDR3 covers 15 residues. Trimming pared 6 bases from V and 2 bases from J, leaving 11 bases between. The CDR3 DNA follows: TGTGCCAGCAGCGCGAGGGAGGCTGGGGCCAACGTCCTGACTTTC. It encodes CASSAREAGANVLTF.

CDR3 DNA: TGTGCCAGCAGTTTACCCATGGGGAGGGACTATGGCTACACCTTC. Residues: CASSLPMGRDYGYTF. The V gene is TRBV28, the J gene TRBJ1-2; D call uncertain. Germline loops: CDR1 MDHEN, CDR2 SYDVKM. CDR3 length equals 15 residues. Trimming cost V 2 bases and J 3 bases, with 13 bases left between them.

This chain links TRBV9 with TRBJ2-2; no clear D. The CDR3 extends over 12 amino acids. Germline lookup yields CDR1 SGDLS and CDR2 YYNGEE. V lost 4 bases to trimming and J lost 8 bases, with 9 bases between them. CDR3 DNA: TGTGCCAGCAGCATCAATGGGGGGGAGCTGTTTTTT. It translates to CASSINGGELFF.

This chain links TRBV27 with TRBJ2-1; 8 bases fit TRBD2. This CDR3 comprises 16 residues. CDR1 is MNHEY and CDR2 is SMNVEV in the germline V gene (reference sequence). The J segment lost 5 bases and the V segment lost 1 base, leaving 7 bases of the junction unmatched. CDR3 in amino acids: CASSLFIGGANNEQFF. In DNA form, the CDR3 reads TGTGCCAGCAGTTTATTCATCGGGGGGGCAAACAATGAGCAGTTCTTC.

The rearrangement uses TRBV2 and TRBJ1-5; 8 nucleotides line up with TRBD1. The CDR3 is 15 amino acids. J gave up 0 bases and V 5 bases, and 3 bases lay outside the gene matches. Germline lookup yields CDR1 SNHLY and CDR2 FYNNEI. This CDR3 reads CASSWDRTSNQPQHF. CDR3 nucleotides: TGTGCCAGCAGTTGGGACAGGACTAGCAATCAGCCCCAGCATTTT.

The chain carries TRBV9 and TRBJ2-5; D not resolved. This CDR3 is 14 amino acids long. Germline V gene data show CDR1 as SGDLS and CDR2 as YYNGEE. Trimming removed 0 bases at V and 5 bases at J, with 11 bases between. CDR3 nucleotides: TGTGCCAGCAGCGTAGCTGGATCACGGGAGACCCAGTACTTC. This encodes CASSVAGSRETQYF.

About this clone itself: Other nucleotide sequences from this sample produce the same CDR3. This chain uses TRBV7-7 with TRBJ2-3; D is unresolved. Deletions cut 1 base from V and 0 bases from J, with 2 bases between. In germline, CDR1 is SSHAT, CDR2 FNYEAQ (reference sequence). The CDR3 has 13 residues. CDR3 in amino acids: CASSLGSTDTQYF. CDR3 sequence (DNA): TGTGCCAGCAGCTTAGGTAGCACAGATACGCAGTATTTT.